These 29 T cell receptor beta chains originate from one sample sequenced in a study of blood T cell repertoires in COVID-19. Clones were sequenced by immunoSEQ multiplex PCR, and TCRdb holds only the in-frame ones, with some missing. The sample yields 210,000 or so clones, approximately 80% seen once. The sequenced material came from PBMCs or T cells enriched from blood (not recorded which). Every receptor here comes from a woman aged 50 to 60 with acute COVID-19.

The sample holds a few counts of this clone. This chain uses TRBV3-1 (or the pseudogene TRBV3-2) with TRBJ1-5; 7 bases are shared with TRBD1. V was clipped by 4 bases and J by 0 bases; unmatched bases: 3. Germline V gives CDR1 LGHDT, CDR2 YNNKEL (reference sequence). The CDR3 length is 15 residues. In DNA form, the CDR3 reads TGTGCCAGCAGCCGGGGACAGAATAGCAATCAGCCCCAGCATTTT. Translation: CASSRGQNSNQPQHF.

The rearrangement links TRBV12-3 or TRBV12-4 to TRBJ1-6, with D possibly being TRBD1 (6 bases). The CDR3 loop spans 12 amino acids. Trimming left V 6 bases short and J 8 bases short, with 8 bases between. The CDR3: CASRDRYSPLHF. DNA for the CDR3: TGTGCCAGCAGGGACAGATATTCACCCCTCCACTTT.

The gene calls are TRBV6-6 and TRBJ2-1; 8 bases match TRBD2. Germline CDR1 is MNHNY and CDR2 is SVGAGI (reference sequence). V lost 5 bases and J lost 0; bases outside the gene matches: 9. CDR3 length equals 17 residues. CDR3 sequence (DNA): TGTGCCAGCAGTCCCGGGACTAGTGGCCTCTCCTACAATGAGCAGTTCTTC. Translated: CASSPGTSGLSYNEQFF.

A few counts support this clone. The V and J genes are TRBV2 and TRBJ1-5, with D possibly matching TRBD1 (5 bases). There are 17 residues in the CDR3. Between the trimmed V and J ends, which lost 3 bases and 4 bases, there was a span of 19 bases. CDR1 and CDR2 (germline): SNHLY, FYNNEI. Written as DNA, the CDR3 is TGTGCCAGCAGTGATATCCAGGGCGTCTTAGGGAATCAGCCCCAGCATTTT. This gives the protein CASSDIQGVLGNQPQHF.

The rearrangement uses TRBV30 and TRBJ2-3; the match to TRBD2 covers 9 bases. The V and J ends lost 4 bases and 0 bases, in that order; junction bases with no gene match: 8. Germline assignment: CDR1 GTSNPN and CDR2 SVGIG (reference sequence). The CDR3 runs 16 residues. Here the CDR3 DNA reads TGTGCCTGGACCACCGGACTAGCGATCAGCACAGATACGCAGTATTTT. Translating it yields CAWTTGLAISTDTQYF.

This sequence joins TRBV2 and TRBJ2-5, with 10 bases identical to TRBD2. The CDR3 covers 15 residues. Germline assignment: CDR1 SNHLY and CDR2 FYNNEI. Trimming at V came to 8 bases and at J to 5 bases, leaving 11 bases not matched to a gene. CDR3 region: CASGASGGYVETQYF. The CDR3 DNA follows: TGTGCCAGCGGAGCTAGCGGGGGCTATGTGGAGACCCAGTACTTC.

This sequence joins TRBV7-2 and TRBJ2-3, with 9 bases fitting TRBD2. This CDR3 contains 17 residues. Per the germline V gene, CDR1 is SGHTA and CDR2 is FQGNSA. V trimming: 3 bases; J trimming: 2 bases; junction bases outside the gene matches: 9. As DNA, the CDR3 is TGTGCCAGCAGCTTCTCTGTAGCGGGGGCAAACACAGATACGCAGTATTTT. Translated, it gives CASSFSVAGANTDTQYF.

This chain uses TRBV11-2 with TRBJ1-2, with 8 bases fitting TRBD1. The CDR3 is 18 residues long. Germline lookup yields CDR1 SGHAT and CDR2 FQNNGV. With 4 bases clipped from V and 5 bases from J, the junction kept 18 bases outside the gene matches. This chain's CDR3 is CASSSPGGSRGQEYGYTF. CDR3 bases: TGTGCCAGCAGCTCACCCGGGGGTAGCAGGGGGCAAGAGTATGGCTACACCTTC.

This rearrangement joins TRBV30 to TRBJ1-5; TRBD1 matches at 9 bases. There are 16 residues in the CDR3. The germline V gene has CDR1 GTSNPN and CDR2 SVGIG (reference sequence). With V trimmed by 3 bases and J by 1 base, 7 bases remained unmatched. CDR3 protein: CAWRDTGGGSNQPQHF. The CDR3 DNA sequence: TGTGCCTGGAGGGATACAGGGGGCGGCAGCAATCAGCCCCAGCATTTT.

V usage is TRBV2 and J usage is TRBJ2-5; TRBD2 aligns across 10 bases. V dropped 6 bases and J dropped 0; count of bases not matched to a gene: 7. Germline V gives CDR1 SNHLY, CDR2 FYNNEI. The CDR3 runs 16 residues. This chain's CDR3 is CASRIRLAGYQETQYF. The CDR3 region has the DNA TGTGCCAGCAGAATCAGACTAGCGGGTTACCAAGAGACCCAGTACTTC.

The genes are TRBV30 and TRBJ1-1; D is uncertain. Germline lookup yields CDR1 GTSNPN and CDR2 SVGIG (reference sequence). V lost 1 base, J lost 0 bases, and 6 bases lay in between. The CDR3 spans 13 residues. CDR3: CAWSGALNTEAFF. For the CDR3, the DNA is TGTGCCTGGAGTGGAGCACTGAACACTGAAGCTTTCTTT.

This clone turned up a few times. The CDR3 reads CASSLVEGSGNSPLHF. The CDR3 DNA reads as TGTGCCAGCAGCTTAGTCGAAGGTTCAGGGAATTCACCCCTCCACTTT. The rearrangement links TRBV7-2 to TRBJ1-6, with a possible D match to TRBD1 (5 bases). Germline-derived CDR1 and CDR2 are SGHTA and FQGNSA. The CDR3 runs to 16 residues. The ends were cut back, 1 base at V and 7 bases at J, with 14 bases in the middle.

V gene TRBV30 combines with J gene TRBJ1-6, with a tentative D call TRBD1 (5 bases). The germline V and J ends were trimmed by 2 bases and 6 bases, with 11 bases remaining between them. The germline V gene has CDR1 GTSNPN and CDR2 SVGIG (reference sequence). The CDR3 sequence is 14 residues long. The CDR3 spells CAWSYPGLNSPLHF. CDR3 DNA: TGTGCCTGGAGTTACCCGGGACTTAATTCACCCCTCCACTTT.

This clone was found a few times. The CDR3 here is CATTGGLATEAFF. The CDR3 DNA reads TGTGCCACGACGGGGGGGTTAGCGACTGAAGCTTTCTTT. This rearrangement joins TRBV10-3 to TRBJ1-1; D is possibly TRBD1 (5 bases). CDR3 size: 13 residues. Germline V lookup: CDR1 ENHRY, CDR2 SYGVKD. V shed 10 bases and J shed 5 bases, with 17 bases lying between them.

This clone was recorded once. This chain joins TRBV7-6 and TRBJ2-1; 11 nucleotides align to TRBD2. Trimming at V came to 0 bases and at J to 6 bases, leaving 22 bases not matched to a gene. Germline CDR1 SGHVS, CDR2 FNYEAQ. This CDR3 is built from 22 residues. The CDR3 spells CASSLAISDDGKLAGVFNEQFF. CDR3 bases: TGTGCCAGCAGCTTAGCCATATCCGACGACGGAAAACTAGCGGGAGTGTTCAATGAGCAGTTCTTC.

The chain joins TRBV6-5 to TRBJ1-2; TRBD1 might be the D (5 bases). The germline V and J ends were trimmed by 4 bases and 3 bases, with 18 bases remaining between them. Germline V gives CDR1 MNHEY, CDR2 SVGAGI. This CDR3 is built from 16 residues. This CDR3 is CASSSLIGRGDYGYTF. CDR3 nucleotide sequence: TGTGCCAGCAGTTCCCTCATCGGACGGGGGGACTATGGCTACACCTTC.

J is TRBJ2-7 and V is TRBV4-1; a possible D gene is TRBD1 (6 bases). Trimming shortened V by 5 bases and J by 2 bases, and 10 bases separated the two germline ends. In germline, CDR1 is MGHRA, CDR2 YSYEKL. CDR3 length: 13 amino acids. In DNA, the CDR3 is TGCGCCAGCAGCAGGGACACAGCCTACGAGCAGTACTTC. Translation: CASSRDTAYEQYF.

This chain links TRBV30 with TRBJ1-4; no clear D. The CDR3 consists of 12 residues. From germline, CDR1 is GTSNPN and CDR2 SVGIG (reference sequence). V was shortened by 5 bases and J by 8 bases, with 12 bases between the two germline ends. CDR3 amino acids: CAWEAGGEKLFF. As DNA, the CDR3 is TGTGCCTGGGAGGCGGGAGGCGAAAAACTGTTTTTT. The entire variable domain, with the rest obtained from reference TRBV30 and TRBJ1-4, is as follows: SQTIHQWPATLVQPVGSPLSLECTVEGTSNPNLYWYRQAAGRGLQLLFYSVGIGQISSEVPQNLSASRPQDRQFILSSKKLLLSDSGFYLCAWEAGGEKLFFGSGTQLSVL.

This clone turned up a few times. Written as DNA, the CDR3 is TGCGCCAGCAGCCAGATGGGGCGGGACAGGGGCAATCAGCCCCAGCATTTT. The encoded protein is CASSQMGRDRGNQPQHF. The gene calls are TRBV4-1 and TRBJ1-5; 9 bases align to TRBD1. Germline CDR1 reads MGHRA; CDR2 reads YSYEKL. CDR3 length: 17 residues. J was trimmed by 2 bases and V by 3 bases; bases with no gene match: 8.

V usage is TRBV28 and J usage is TRBJ1-1; possible D gene TRBD1, 6 bases. Trimming took 7 bases from V and 4 from J, leaving 16 bases between them. CDR1 and CDR2 from the germline V gene are MDHEN and SYDVKM. This CDR3 comprises 14 residues. CDR3 coding DNA: TGTGCCAGCACTCAGGGGAGTGGGTCCACTGAAGCTTTCTTT. Residues: CASTQGSGSTEAFF.

This clone appeared once. This chain connects TRBV2 to TRBJ2-1; the D gene is possibly TRBD2 (5 bases). Trimming stripped 5 bases from V and 6 bases from J, with 11 bases between. The CDR3 runs 13 residues. Germline CDR1 reads SNHLY; CDR2 reads FYNNEI. The DNA of the CDR3 is TGTGCCAGCAGTACTAGTTGGAGCAATGAGCAGTTCTTC. This encodes CASSTSWSNEQFF.

In this sample, this clone turned up a few times. The J gene is TRBJ2-5, the V gene TRBV5-5, with 8 bases that match TRBD2. Germline CDR1 reads SGHKS; CDR2 reads YYEKEE (reference sequence). V shed 0 bases, J shed 4 bases, and the junction held 5 bases outside the gene matches. CDR3 size: 15 residues. The CDR3 coding sequence is TGTGCCAGCAGCTTGGCCGGGGGGGGCCGAGAGACCCAGTACTTC. Translated: CASSLAGGGRETQYF.

The chain couples TRBV7-2 to TRBJ1-5, with D unclear. Germline V gene data show CDR1 as SGHTA and CDR2 as FQGNSA. The CDR3 has 15 residues. Trimming shortened V by 0 bases and J by 4 bases, and 10 bases separated the two germline ends. The CDR3 sequence: CASSLAFGPNQPQHF. The CDR3 DNA reads TGTGCCAGCAGCTTAGCATTTGGGCCGAATCAGCCCCAGCATTTT.

The chain has TRBV9 and TRBJ1-5, with a possible D match to TRBD1 (6 bases). Germline values: CDR1 SGDLS, CDR2 YYNGEE. The germline V and J ends were trimmed by 3 bases and 6 bases, with 13 bases remaining between them. The CDR3 sequence is 14 residues long. In DNA form, the CDR3 reads TGTGCCAGCAGCGCGGACAGTCTGAGTCAGCCCCAGCATTTT. It yields the protein CASSADSLSQPQHF.

The V and J genes are TRBV2 and TRBJ2-2; D is unclear. Germline V gene lookup returns CDR1 SNHLY and CDR2 FYNNEI. This CDR3 comprises 14 residues. Trimming stripped 5 bases from V and 7 bases from J, with 14 bases between. CDR3 in amino acids: CASSPSRQDGELFF. DNA for the CDR3: TGTGCCAGCAGTCCAAGCAGGCAGGACGGGGAGCTGTTTTTT.

The table lists this clone with a count of one. V and J are TRBV7-2 and TRBJ2-7, with D uncertain. Germline V gives CDR1 SGHTA, CDR2 FQGNSA. CDR3 length: 16 residues. V was pared by 3 bases and J by 0 bases, with 15 bases between. The CDR3 coding sequence is TGTGCCAGCAGCTTGGCCGTTGCGGCTAACTCCTACGAGCAGTACTTC. Its protein product is CASSLAVAANSYEQYF.

J is TRBJ2-2 and V is TRBV6-5; 8 nucleotides match TRBD1. There are 15 residues in the CDR3. Germline CDR1 and CDR2: MNHEY and SVGAGI. The CDR3 nucleotides read TGTGCGGTCTTTGGGTCCAGGGGGCAAAGCGGGGAGCTGTTTTTT. Translation gives CAVFGSRGQSGELFF.

This chain connects TRBV28 to TRBJ2-2; tentative D call: TRBD2 (5 bases). Germline V gene data show CDR1 as MDHEN and CDR2 as SYDVKM. There are 12 residues in the CDR3. V lost 5 bases to trimming and J lost 12 bases, with 13 bases between them. Written as DNA, the CDR3 is TGTGCCAGCAGTGGACTGGGAAAAAAGCTGTTTTTT. This encodes CASSGLGKKLFF.

The chain has TRBV3-1 (or the pseudogene TRBV3-2) and TRBJ2-7, with 10 bases that match TRBD2. The CDR3 spans 17 residues. V lost 1 base and J lost 3; bases outside the gene matches: 9. Per germline, CDR1 LGHDT and CDR2 YNNKEL (reference sequence). In nucleotides, the CDR3 is TGTGCCAGCAGCCAAGGGTCGACTAGCGGGTTCCGCTACGAGCAGTACTTC. It specifies CASSQGSTSGFRYEQYF.